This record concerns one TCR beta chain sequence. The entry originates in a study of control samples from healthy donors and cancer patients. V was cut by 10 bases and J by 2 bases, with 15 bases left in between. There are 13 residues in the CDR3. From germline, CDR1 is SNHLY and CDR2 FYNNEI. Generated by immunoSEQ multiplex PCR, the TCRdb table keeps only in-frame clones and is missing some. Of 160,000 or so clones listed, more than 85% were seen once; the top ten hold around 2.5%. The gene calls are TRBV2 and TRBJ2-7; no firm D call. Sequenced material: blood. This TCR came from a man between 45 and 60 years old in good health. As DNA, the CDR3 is TGTGCCACCCAAGGTGGGAACACCTACGAGCAGTACTTC. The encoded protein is CATQGGNTYEQYF. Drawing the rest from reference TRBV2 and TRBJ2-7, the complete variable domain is EPEVTQTPSHQVTQMGQEVILRCVPISNHLYFYWYRQILGQKVEFLVSFYNNEISEKSEIFDDQFSVERPDGSNFTLKIRSTKLEDSAMYFCATQGGNTYEQYFGPGTRLTVT.